This T cell receptor (beta chain) is from a study of technical replicates of blood from a few donors. TCRdb's copy holds only in-frame clones and misses some; the assay was immunoSEQ multiplex PCR. Counted here are approximately 81,000 clones, about 94% occurring once; the ten biggest clones make up roughly 0.4%. The sequence was collected from a human donor in good health. Sequencing was done on a sample of T cells isolated from PBMCs.

The CDR3 loop is CAWNSGSAGVLHEQFF. DNA of the CDR3: TGTGCCTGGAATTCGGGGTCGGCGGGAGTCTTGCATGAGCAGTTCTTC. The rearrangement links TRBV30 to TRBJ2-1, with 7 positions matching TRBD2. The CDR3 runs 16 residues. Trimming took 4 bases from V and 8 from J; bases not matched to a gene: 17. Germline V gene sequence: CDR1 GTSNPN, CDR2 SVGIG (reference sequence).